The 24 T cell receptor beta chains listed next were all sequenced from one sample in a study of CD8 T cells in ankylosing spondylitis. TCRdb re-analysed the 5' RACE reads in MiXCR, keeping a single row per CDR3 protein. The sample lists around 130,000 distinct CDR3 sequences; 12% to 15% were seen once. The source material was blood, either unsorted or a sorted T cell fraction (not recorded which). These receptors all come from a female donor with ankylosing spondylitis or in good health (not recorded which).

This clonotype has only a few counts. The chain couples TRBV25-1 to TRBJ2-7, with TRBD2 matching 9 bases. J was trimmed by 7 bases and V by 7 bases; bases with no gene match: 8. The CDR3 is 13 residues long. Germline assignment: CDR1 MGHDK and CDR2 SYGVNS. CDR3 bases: TGTGCCAGCAACCCGACTAGCGGTCGTGAGCAGTACTTC. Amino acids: CASNPTSGREQYF.

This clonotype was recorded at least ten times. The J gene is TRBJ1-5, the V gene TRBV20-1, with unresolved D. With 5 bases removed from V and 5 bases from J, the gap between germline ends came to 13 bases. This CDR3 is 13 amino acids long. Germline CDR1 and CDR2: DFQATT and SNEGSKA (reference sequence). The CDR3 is CSAPPWGDQPQHF. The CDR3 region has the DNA TGCAGTGCTCCTCCGTGGGGAGATCAGCCCCAGCATTTT.

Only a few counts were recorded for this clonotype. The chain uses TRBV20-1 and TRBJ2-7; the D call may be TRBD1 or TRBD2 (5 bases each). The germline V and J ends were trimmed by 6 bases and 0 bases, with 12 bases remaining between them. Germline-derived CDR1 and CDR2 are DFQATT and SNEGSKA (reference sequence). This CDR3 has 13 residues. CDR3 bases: TGCAGTGCGCCGGGACCGATCTCCTACGAGCAGTACTTC. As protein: CSAPGPISYEQYF.

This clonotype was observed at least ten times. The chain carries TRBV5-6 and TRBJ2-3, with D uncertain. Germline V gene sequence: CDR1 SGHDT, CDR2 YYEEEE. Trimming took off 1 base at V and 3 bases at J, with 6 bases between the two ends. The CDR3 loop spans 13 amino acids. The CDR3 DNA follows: TGTGCCAGCAGCTTGAAGGGAACAGATACGCAGTATTTT. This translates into CASSLKGTDTQYF.

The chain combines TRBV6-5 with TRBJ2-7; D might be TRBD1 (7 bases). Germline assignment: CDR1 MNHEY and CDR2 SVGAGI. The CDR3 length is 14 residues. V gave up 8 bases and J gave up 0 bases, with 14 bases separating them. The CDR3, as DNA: TGTGCCAGCCAGGGGCGGGACAGCTCCTACGAGCAGTACTTC. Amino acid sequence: CASQGRDSSYEQYF.

The CDR3 DNA follows: TGCGCCAGCAACCGGGACGGCAACACTGAAGCTTTCTTT. It specifies CASNRDGNTEAFF. V is TRBV5-1 and J is TRBJ1-1, with D tentatively TRBD1 (5 bases). Trimming removed 6 bases from V and 2 bases from J, with 11 bases in between. Germline V gene data show CDR1 as SGHRS and CDR2 as YFSETQ. The CDR3 loop spans 13 amino acids.

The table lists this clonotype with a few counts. The CDR3 loop reads CSASRSSGRTDTQYF. CDR3 coding DNA: TGCAGTGCTAGTCGGTCTAGCGGGAGAACAGATACGCAGTATTTT. The chain couples TRBV20-1 to TRBJ2-3; TRBD2 matches 10 bases. V lost 3 bases to trimming and J lost 3 bases; unmatched junction nucleotides: 6. The CDR3 loop spans 15 amino acids. Per germline, CDR1 DFQATT and CDR2 SNEGSKA (reference sequence).

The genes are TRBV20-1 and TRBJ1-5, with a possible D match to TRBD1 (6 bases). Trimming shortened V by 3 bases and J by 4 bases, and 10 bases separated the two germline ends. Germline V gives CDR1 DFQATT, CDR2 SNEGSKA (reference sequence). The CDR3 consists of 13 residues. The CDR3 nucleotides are TGCAGTGCTAGTAGTCAGGGGAATCAGCCCCAGCATTTT. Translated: CSASSQGNQPQHF.

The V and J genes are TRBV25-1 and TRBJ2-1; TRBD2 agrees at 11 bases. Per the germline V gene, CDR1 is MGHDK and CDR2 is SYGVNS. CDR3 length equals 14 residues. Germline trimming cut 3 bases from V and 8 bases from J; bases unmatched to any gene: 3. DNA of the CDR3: TGTGCCAGCAGTGACGGGACTAGCGGTTATGAGCAGTTCTTC. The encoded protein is CASSDGTSGYEQFF.

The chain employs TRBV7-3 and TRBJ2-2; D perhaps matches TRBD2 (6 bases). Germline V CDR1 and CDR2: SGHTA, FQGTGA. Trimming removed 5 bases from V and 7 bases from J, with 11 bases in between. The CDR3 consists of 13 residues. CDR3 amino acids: CASSPGLGGELFF. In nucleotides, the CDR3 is TGTGCCAGCAGCCCGGGACTGGGCGGGGAGCTGTTTTTT.

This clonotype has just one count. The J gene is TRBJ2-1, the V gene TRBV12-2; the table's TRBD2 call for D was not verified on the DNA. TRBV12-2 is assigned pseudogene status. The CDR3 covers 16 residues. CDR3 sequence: CASRFGSGGTENEQFF. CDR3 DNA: TGTGCAAGTCGCTTCGGTAGCGGGGGGACCGAAAATGAGCAGTTCTTC.

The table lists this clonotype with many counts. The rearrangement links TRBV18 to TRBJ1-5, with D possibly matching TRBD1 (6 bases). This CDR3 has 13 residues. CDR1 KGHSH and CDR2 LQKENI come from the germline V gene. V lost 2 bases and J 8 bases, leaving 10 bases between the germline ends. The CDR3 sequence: CASSPRGDEPQHF. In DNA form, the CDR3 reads TGTGCCAGCTCACCAAGGGGGGATGAGCCCCAGCATTTT.

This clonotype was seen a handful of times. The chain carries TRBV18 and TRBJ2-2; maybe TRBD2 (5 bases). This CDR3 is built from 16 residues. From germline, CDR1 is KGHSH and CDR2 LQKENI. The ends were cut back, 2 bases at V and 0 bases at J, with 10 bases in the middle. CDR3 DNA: TGTGCCAGCTCACCAAGAGGGCAGGCGAACACCGGGGAGCTGTTTTTT. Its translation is CASSPRGQANTGELFF.

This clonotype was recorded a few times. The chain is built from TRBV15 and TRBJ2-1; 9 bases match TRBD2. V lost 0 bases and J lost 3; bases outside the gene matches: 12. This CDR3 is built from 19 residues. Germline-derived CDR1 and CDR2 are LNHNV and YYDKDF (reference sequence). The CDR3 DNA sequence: TGTGCCACCAGCAGAGATGGGCGGGAGGGAGAGGGGGGCTACAATGAGCAGTTCTTC. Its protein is CATSRDGREGEGGYNEQFF. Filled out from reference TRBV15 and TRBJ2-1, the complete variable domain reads DAMVIQNPRYQVTQFGKPVTLSCSQTLNHNVMYWYQQKSSQAPKLLFHYYDKDFNNEADTPDNFQSRRPNTSFCFLDIRSPGLGDTAMYLCATSRDGREGEGGYNEQFFGPGTRLTVL.

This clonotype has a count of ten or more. Written as DNA, the CDR3 is TGCGCCAGCGGGTTGTGGAACACAGATACGCAGTATTTT. Its protein is CASGLWNTDTQYF. The rearrangement joins TRBV5-1 to TRBJ2-3; D ambiguous. CDR1 and CDR2 (germline): SGHRS, YFSETQ. The germline V and J ends were trimmed by 7 bases and 2 bases, with 11 bases remaining between them. The CDR3 totals 13 residues.

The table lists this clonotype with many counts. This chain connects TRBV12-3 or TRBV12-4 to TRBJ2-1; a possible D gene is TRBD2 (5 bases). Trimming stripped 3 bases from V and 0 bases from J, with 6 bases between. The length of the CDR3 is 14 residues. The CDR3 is CASSFGVSYNEQFF. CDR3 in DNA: TGTGCCAGCAGTTTCGGGGTCTCCTACAATGAGCAGTTCTTC.

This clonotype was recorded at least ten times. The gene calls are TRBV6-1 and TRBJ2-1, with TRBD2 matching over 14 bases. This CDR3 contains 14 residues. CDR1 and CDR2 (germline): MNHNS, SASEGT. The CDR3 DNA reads TGTGTCACTAGAGGGACTAGCGGGAGCAATGAGCAGTTCTTC. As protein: CVTRGTSGSNEQFF.

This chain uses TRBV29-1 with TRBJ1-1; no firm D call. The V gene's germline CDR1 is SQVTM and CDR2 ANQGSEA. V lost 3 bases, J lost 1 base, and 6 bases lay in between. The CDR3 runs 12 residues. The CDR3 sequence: CSVELENTEAFF. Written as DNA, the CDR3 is TGCAGCGTTGAGTTAGAGAACACTGAAGCTTTCTTT.

CDR3 in DNA: TGCAGTGCTAGAGATCCAGCGGGGTACACAGATACGCAGTATTTT. This translates into CSARDPAGYTDTQYF. The genes are TRBV20-1 and TRBJ2-3; TRBD2 matches 7 bases. CDR3 length: 15 residues. From germline, CDR1 is DFQATT and CDR2 SNEGSKA (reference sequence). Trimming took 0 bases from V and 2 from J; bases not matched to a gene: 5.

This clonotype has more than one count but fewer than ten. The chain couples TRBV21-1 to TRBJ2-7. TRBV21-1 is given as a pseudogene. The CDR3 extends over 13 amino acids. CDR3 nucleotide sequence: TGTGCCAGCAGCAATGACAAGACCTACGAGCAGTACTTC. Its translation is CASSNDKTYEQYF.

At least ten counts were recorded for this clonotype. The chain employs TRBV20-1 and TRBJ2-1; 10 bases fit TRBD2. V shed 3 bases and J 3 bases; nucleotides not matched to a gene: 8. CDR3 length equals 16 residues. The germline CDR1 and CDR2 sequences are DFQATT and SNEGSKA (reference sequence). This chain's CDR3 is CSARLAGAKIYNEQFF. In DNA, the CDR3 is TGCAGTGCTAGGCTAGCGGGGGCCAAAATCTACAATGAGCAGTTCTTC.

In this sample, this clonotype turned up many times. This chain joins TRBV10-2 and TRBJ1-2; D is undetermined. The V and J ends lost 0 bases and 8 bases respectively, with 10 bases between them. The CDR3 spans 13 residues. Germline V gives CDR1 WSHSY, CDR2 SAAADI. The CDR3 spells CASSESTSGGYTF. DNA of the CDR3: TGCGCCAGCAGTGAGTCGACGAGCGGGGGCTACACCTTC.

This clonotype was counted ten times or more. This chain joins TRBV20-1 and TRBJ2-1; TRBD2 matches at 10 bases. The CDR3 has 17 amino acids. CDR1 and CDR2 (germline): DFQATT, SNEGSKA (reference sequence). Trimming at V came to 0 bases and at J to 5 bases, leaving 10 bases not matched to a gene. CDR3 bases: TGCAGTGCTAGAGATGCATCAACTAGCGGGAAAGACAATGAGCAGTTCTTC. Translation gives CSARDASTSGKDNEQFF.

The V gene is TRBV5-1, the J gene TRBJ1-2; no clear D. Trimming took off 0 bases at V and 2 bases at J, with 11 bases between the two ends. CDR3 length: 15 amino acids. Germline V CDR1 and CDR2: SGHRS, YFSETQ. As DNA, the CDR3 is TGCGCCAGCAGCTTGGATGGGGAGCGGAACTATGGCTACACCTTC. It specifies CASSLDGERNYGYTF.